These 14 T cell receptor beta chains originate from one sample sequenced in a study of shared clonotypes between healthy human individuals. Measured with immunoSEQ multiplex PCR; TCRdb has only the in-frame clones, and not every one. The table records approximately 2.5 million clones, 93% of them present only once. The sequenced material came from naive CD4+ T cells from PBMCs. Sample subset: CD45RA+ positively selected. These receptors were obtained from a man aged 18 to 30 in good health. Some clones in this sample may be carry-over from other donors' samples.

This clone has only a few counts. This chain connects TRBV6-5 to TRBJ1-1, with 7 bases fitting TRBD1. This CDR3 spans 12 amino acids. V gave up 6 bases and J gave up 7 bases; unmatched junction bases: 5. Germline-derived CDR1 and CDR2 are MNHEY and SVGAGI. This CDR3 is CASSLGQSEAFF. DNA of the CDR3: TGTGCCAGCAGCCTGGGACAGAGTGAAGCTTTCTTT.

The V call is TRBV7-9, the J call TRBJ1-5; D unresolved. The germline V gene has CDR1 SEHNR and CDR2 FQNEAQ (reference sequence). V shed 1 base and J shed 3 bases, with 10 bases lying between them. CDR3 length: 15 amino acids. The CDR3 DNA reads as TGTGCCAGCAGCTTAGTTCTGGTCCACAATCAGCCCCAGCATTTT. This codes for CASSLVLVHNQPQHF.

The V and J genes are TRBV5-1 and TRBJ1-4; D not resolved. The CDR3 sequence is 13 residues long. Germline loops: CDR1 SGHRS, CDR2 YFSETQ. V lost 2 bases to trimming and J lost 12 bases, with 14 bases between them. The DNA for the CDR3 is TGCGCCAGCAGCTTAGGGCATCCCGGCGAACTGTTTTTT. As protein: CASSLGHPGELFF.

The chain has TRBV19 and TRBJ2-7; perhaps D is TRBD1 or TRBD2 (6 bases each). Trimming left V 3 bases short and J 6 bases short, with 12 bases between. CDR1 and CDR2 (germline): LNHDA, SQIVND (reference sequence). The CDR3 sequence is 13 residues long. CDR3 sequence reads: CASSIQGRSEQYF. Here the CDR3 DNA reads TGTGCCAGTAGTATCCAGGGGAGGAGCGAGCAGTACTTC.

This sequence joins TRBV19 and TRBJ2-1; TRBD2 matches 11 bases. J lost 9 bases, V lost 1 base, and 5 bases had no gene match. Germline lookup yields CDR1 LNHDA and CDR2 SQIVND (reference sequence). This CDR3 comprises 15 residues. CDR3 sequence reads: CASSIVSGRAGEQFF. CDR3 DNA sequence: TGTGCCAGTAGTATAGTTAGCGGGAGGGCCGGTGAGCAGTTCTTC.

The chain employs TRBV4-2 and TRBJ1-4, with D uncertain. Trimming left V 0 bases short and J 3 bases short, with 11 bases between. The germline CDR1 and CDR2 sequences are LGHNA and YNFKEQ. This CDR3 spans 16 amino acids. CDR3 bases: TGTGCCAGCAGCCAAGATCTTCCGGGAGCTAATGAAAAACTGTTTTTT. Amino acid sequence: CASSQDLPGANEKLFF.

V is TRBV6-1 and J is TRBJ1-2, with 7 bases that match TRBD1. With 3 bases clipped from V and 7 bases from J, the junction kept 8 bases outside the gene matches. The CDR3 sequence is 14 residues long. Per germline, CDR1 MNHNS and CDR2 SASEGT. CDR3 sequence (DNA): TGTGCCAGCAGTGAGGCAGGGGGGCTGGGTGGCTACACCTTC. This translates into CASSEAGGLGGYTF.

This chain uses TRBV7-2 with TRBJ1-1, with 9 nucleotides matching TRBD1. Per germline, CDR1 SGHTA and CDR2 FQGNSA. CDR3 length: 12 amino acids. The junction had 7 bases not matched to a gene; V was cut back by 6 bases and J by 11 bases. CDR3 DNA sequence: TGTGCCAGCAGTTTGGACAGGGGATACGCTTTCTTT. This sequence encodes CASSLDRGYAFF.

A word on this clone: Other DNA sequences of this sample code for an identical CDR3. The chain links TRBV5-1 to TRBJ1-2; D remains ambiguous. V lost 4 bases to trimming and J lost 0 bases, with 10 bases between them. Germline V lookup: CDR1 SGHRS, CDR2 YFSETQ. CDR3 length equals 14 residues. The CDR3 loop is CASSPGGANYGYTF. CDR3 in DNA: TGCGCCAGCAGCCCGGGTGGTGCTAACTATGGCTACACCTTC.

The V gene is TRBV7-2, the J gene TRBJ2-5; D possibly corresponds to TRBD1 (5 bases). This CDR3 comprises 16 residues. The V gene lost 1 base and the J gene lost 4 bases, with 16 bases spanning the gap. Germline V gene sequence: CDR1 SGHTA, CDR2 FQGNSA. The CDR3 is CASSLGWGGALETQYF. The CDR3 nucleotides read TGTGCCAGCAGCTTAGGTTGGGGTGGGGCTCTAGAGACCCAGTACTTC.

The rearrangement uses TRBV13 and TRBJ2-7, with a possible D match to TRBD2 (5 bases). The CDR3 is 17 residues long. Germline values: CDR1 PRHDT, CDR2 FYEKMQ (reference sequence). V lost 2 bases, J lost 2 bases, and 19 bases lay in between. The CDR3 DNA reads TGTGCCAGCAGCTTACGGTTCGTGGGCGGGCGGACCTACGAGCAGTACTTC. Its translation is CASSLRFVGGRTYEQYF.

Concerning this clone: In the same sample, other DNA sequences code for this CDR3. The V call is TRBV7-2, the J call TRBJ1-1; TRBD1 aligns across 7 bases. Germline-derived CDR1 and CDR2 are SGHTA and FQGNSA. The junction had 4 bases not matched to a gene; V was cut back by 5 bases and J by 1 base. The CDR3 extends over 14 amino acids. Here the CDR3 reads CASSPRQGNTEAFF. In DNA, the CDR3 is TGTGCCAGCAGCCCACGACAGGGGAACACTGAAGCTTTCTTT.

This CDR3 is CASSVGGAGETQYF. The CDR3 DNA reads TGTGCCAGCAGTGTAGGGGGGGCCGGGGAGACCCAGTACTTC. The chain combines TRBV2 with TRBJ2-5; a weak D match, TRBD2 (7 bases). V gave up 4 bases and J gave up 5 bases, with 14 bases separating them. The CDR3 is 14 residues long. Germline assignment: CDR1 SNHLY and CDR2 FYNNEI. Combining the CDR3 with reference TRBV2 and TRBJ2-5 gives the whole variable domain EPEVTQTPSHQVTQMGQEVILRCVPISNHLYFYWYRQILGQKVEFLVSFYNNEISEKSEIFDDQFSVERPDGSNFTLKIRSTKLEDSAMYFCASSVGGAGETQYFGPGTRLLVL.

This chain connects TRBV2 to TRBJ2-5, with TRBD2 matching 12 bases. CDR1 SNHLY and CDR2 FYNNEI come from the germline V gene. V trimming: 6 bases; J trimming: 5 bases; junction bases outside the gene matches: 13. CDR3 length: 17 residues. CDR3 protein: CASRKAASGRAAETQYF. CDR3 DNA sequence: TGTGCCAGCAGGAAAGCTGCTAGCGGGAGGGCCGCGGAGACCCAGTACTTC.